The entry below describes one T cell receptor (beta chain). Its target is not known. The source of the sample is a study of CD8+ T cells in alopecia areata. Overall study context: The drug, oral tofacitinib, was given to treated patients at 5 to 10 mg twice daily.

Whole-study results and caveats: Many of the expanded lesional clones endured in scalp and blood while on tofacitinib. Treatment with tofacitinib significantly lowered scalp clonality and reduced expanded CD8+ clones among the top 100.

The treatment was: oral pan-JAK inhibitor, 5-10 mg twice daily. Alopecia areata patients had lesional scalp punch biopsies and peripheral blood taken from them. Sequencing relied on a cDNA template that was reverse transcribed from extracted RNA. TCRdb keeps only in-frame clones here, not all; method: immunoSEQ multiplex PCR. This repertoire shows approximately 300,000 clones, roughly 64% found once; its top ten account for approximately 1.8%. The CDR3 is made up of 15 amino acids. Trimming cost V 4 bases and J 0 bases, with 11 bases left between them. Germline values: CDR1 SNHLY, CDR2 FYNNEI. The input for sequencing was CD4+ T cells sorted from blood, taken at week 24, from a patient treated with tofacitinib. The receptor comes from a human donor with alopecia areata. J is TRBJ2-3 and V is TRBV2, with D possibly being TRBD2 (6 bases). DNA of the CDR3: TGTGCCAGCAGTGTGGGTGCGGGGAGCACAGATACGCAGTATTTT. It encodes CASSVGAGSTDTQYF.